This T cell receptor (beta chain) was sequenced for a study of cytomegalovirus exposure and HLA in healthy donors. Study-wide background: Across about 400 genotyped donors, just over 80% landed in the Caucasian-associated ancestry cluster. Findings of the study overall: Further analysis, carried out later, found HLA-associated TCR beta chains more clonally expanded than equally common other chains. Reports indicate that TCR beta sequences accurately predicted the HLA-A and HLA-B alleles of most subjects. Rates of TCR association differed by HLA locus in a later analysis, with DRB1 highest and HLA-C lowest.

Concerning this clone: The antigen is unknown.

PCR used 60 Vbeta primers and 13 Jbeta primers. TCRdb's copy holds only in-frame clones and misses some; the assay was immunoSEQ multiplex PCR. This sample contains roughly 100,000 clones. This CDR3 spans 16 amino acids. V dropped 0 bases and J dropped 6; count of bases not matched to a gene: 8. Germline V lookup: CDR1 SGHNT, CDR2 YENEEA. What was sequenced was PBMCs. The chain joins TRBV11-3 to TRBJ2-3; 8 bases align to TRBD2. This TCR was recovered from a man aged 35-49 years in good health and CMV-seronegative. CDR3 sequence: CASSLDSGGRRDTQYF. The CDR3 coding sequence is TGTGCCAGCAGCTTAGATTCTGGCGGGAGGCGCGATACGCAGTATTTT.